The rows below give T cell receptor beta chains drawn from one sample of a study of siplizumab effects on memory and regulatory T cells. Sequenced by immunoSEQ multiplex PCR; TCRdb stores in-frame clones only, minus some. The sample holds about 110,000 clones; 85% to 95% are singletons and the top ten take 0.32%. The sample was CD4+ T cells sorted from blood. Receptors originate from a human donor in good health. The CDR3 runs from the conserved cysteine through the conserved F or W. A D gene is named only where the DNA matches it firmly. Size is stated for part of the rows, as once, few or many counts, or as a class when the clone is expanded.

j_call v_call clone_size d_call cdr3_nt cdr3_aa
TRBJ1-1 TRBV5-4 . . TGTGCCAGCAGCTTGGAGAGGTTAGGGATGAACACTGAAGCTTTCTTT CASSLERLGMNTEAFF
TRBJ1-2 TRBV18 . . TGTGCCAGCTCACCCCGGACAGCTTCTAACTATGGCTACACCTTC CASSPRTASNYGYTF
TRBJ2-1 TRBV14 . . TGTGCCAGCAGCCAAGGCGGCTACAATGAGCAGTTCTTC CASSQGGYNEQFF
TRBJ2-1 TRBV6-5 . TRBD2 TGTGCCAGCGGACGGGGGGCTAGCGGGAGTCATGAGCAGTTCTTC CASGRGASGSHEQFF
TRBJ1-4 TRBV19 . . TGTGCCAGTAGTTCCCGACCCACAAACGGTGAAAAACTGTTTTTT CASSSRPTNGEKLFF
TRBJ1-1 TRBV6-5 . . TGTGCCAGCAGTTACGTTGGCGGACCTGAAGCTTTCTTT CASSYVGGPEAFF
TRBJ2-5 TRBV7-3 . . TGTGCCAGCAGCTTAGGTCCGGGACAAGAGACCCAGTACTTC CASSLGPGQETQYF
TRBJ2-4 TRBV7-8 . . TGTGCCAGCAGCTTAGAGGGGTTAGGGGTAACCAAAAACATTCAGTACTTC CASSLEGLGVTKNIQYF
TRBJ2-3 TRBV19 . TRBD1 TGTGCCAGTAACCCGACAGGGAGCACAGATACGCAGTATTTT CASNPTGSTDTQYF
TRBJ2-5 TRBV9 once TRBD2 TGTGCCAGCAGCGTGGGGGGAGCGGGAGCTGTAGAGACCCAGTACTTC CASSVGGAGAVETQYF
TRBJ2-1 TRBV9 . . TGTGCCAGCAGCGTAGACGAGGGTTCAGCCTACAATGAGCAGTTCTTC CASSVDEGSAYNEQFF
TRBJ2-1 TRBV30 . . TGTGCCTGGGCTGTCGGGAGATCATACAATGAGCAGTTCTTC CAWAVGRSYNEQFF
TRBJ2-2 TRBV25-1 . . TGTGCCAGCAGTCCACCGGGCCCCCGGTTAGTCGGGGAGCTGTTTTTT CASSPPGPRLVGELFF
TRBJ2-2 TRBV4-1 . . TGCGCCAGCAGCCAAGATCCTGACTTCGGGGAGCTGTTTTTT CASSQDPDFGELFF
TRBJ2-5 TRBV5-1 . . TGCGCCAGCAGCTTTTCAGGGGCCCAAGAGACCCAGTACTTC CASSFSGAQETQYF
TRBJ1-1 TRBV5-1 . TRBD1 TGCGCCAGCAGCTTCTCAGGGGGCAGGGAGAACACTGAAGCTTTCTTT CASSFSGGRENTEAFF
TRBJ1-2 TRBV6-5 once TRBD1 TGTGCCAGCAGGCCAGGGGGTAACTATGGCTACACCTTC CASRPGGNYGYTF
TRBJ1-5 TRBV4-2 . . TGTGCCAGCAGCCGGGCAGAGGGAGGGGAGCCCCAGCATTTT CASSRAEGGEPQHF
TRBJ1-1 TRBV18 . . TGTGCCAGCTCACGCGATAAAACAGTTTCTGAAGCTTTCTTT CASSRDKTVSEAFF
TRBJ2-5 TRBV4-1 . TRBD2 TGCGCCAGCAGCAAGCGACTAGCGGGGTCGACCCAGTACTTC CASSKRLAGSTQYF
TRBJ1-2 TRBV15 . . TGTGCCACGGGGACGGGGGAGGGTGGCTACACCTTC CATGTGEGGYTF
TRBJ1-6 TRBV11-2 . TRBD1 TGTGCCAGCAGCCTGACGGGGCGACAGGGGTATTCACCCCTCCACTTT CASSLTGRQGYSPLHF
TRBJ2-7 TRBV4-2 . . TGTGCCAGCAGCCAAGAATGGGACTGGAAACACGAGCAGTACTTC CASSQEWDWKHEQYF
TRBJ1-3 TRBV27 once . TGTGCCAGCAGTTCGGAGTTCTCCTACGGAAACACCATATATTTT CASSSEFSYGNTIYF
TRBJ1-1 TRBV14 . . TGTGCCAGCAGCCTAATGACAGGGAACACTGAAGCTTTCTTT CASSLMTGNTEAFF
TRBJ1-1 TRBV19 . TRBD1 TGTGCCAGTAGTATACTTCAGGACAGGGTGAGGACTGAAGCTTTCTTT CASSILQDRVRTEAFF
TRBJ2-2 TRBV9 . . TGTGCCAGCAGCCTCGGGATGGGGCGAACCGGGGAGCTGTTTTTT CASSLGMGRTGELFF
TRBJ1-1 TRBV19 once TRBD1 TGTGCCAGTAGAACAGGGGGCGCTTCCACTGAAGCTTTCTTT CASRTGGASTEAFF
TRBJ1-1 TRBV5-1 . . TGCGCCAGCAGCTTACGCAGCACTATGAACACTGAAGCTTTCTTT CASSLRSTMNTEAFF
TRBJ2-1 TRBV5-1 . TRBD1 TGCGCCAGCGGGGGAAGTATGGGACAGTTAGCCTACAATGAGCAGTTCTTC CASGGSMGQLAYNEQFF
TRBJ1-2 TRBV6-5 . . TGTGCCAGCAGTTCGGGTTATGGCTACACCTTC CASSSGYGYTF
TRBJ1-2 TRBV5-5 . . TGTGCCAGCAGCGGAGAGTATGGCTACACCTTC CASSGEYGYTF
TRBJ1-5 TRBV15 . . TGTGCCACCAGCAGAGATTTAGTATCCAGGGGCTCTCAGCCCCAGCATTTT CATSRDLVSRGSQPQHF
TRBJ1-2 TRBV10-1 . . TGCGCCAGCAGTGACAGACACTTATATGGCTACACCTTC CASSDRHLYGYTF
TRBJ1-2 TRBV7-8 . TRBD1 TGTGCCAGCAGCTTAGAGGACAGGGGGCCGTATGGCTACACCTTC CASSLEDRGPYGYTF
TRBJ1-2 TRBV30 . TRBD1 TGTGCCTGGAGTGTCGGACAGGTATCTAACTATGGCTACACCTTC CAWSVGQVSNYGYTF
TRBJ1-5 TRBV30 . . TGTGCCTGGAGTTCCGGGTCGCAGCCCCAGCATTTT CAWSSGSQPQHF
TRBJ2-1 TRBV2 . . TGTGCCAGCAGTGATATCGGATACAATGAGCAGTTCTTC CASSDIGYNEQFF
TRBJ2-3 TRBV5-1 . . TGCGCCAGCAGCTTCTTCGACAGCACAGATACGCAGTATTTT CASSFFDSTDTQYF
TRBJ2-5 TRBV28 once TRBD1 TGTGCCAGCAGTTTAACGGGACAGGGGGGAGAGACCCAGTACTTC CASSLTGQGGETQYF
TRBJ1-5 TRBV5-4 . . TGTGCCAGCAGCTTGGGAGGGGCTGGTCAGCCCCAGCATTTT CASSLGGAGQPQHF
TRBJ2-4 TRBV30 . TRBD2 TGTGCCTGGAGTGTCACGGGGGGGAACATTCAGTACTTC CAWSVTGGNIQYF
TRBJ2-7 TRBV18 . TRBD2 TGTGCCAGCTCATCTACCGGGACTAACGAGCAGTACTTC CASSSTGTNEQYF
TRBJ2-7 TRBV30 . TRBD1 TGTGCCTGGAGCAGGGGGCTGTCCTACGAGCAGTACTTC CAWSRGLSYEQYF
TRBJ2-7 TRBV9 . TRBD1 TGTGCCAGCAGCCCACGACAGGGGTCCTACGAGCAGTACTTC CASSPRQGSYEQYF
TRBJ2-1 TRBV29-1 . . TGCAGCGTTGGGGTGAACAGGGTTTTCGATGAGCAGTTCTTC CSVGVNRVFDEQFF
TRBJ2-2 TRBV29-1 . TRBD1 TGCAGCGTTGATAGGGGGCCGAACACCGGGGAGCTGTTTTTT CSVDRGPNTGELFF
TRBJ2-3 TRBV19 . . TGTGCCAGTAGTAACCGACATGGGGGCCACAAATCCTTCACAGATACGCAGTATTTT CASSNRHGGHKSFTDTQYF
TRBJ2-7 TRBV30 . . TGTGCCTGGAGTGTGGCGGGCCTCTTCAGCTCCTACGAGCAGTACTTC CAWSVAGLFSSYEQYF
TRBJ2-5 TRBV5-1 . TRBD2 TGCGCCAGCAGCTCTCCCTCCGGGGAGGGAGAGACCCAGTACTTC CASSSPSGEGETQYF
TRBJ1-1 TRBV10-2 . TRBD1 TGCGCCAGCAGAGGACAGGGGTTGGTTAACGCTGAAGCTTTCTTT CASRGQGLVNAEAFF
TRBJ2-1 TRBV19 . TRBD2 TGTGCCAGTAGCCCCGGTTGGACTAGCGGGATTAAAGGGGAGCAGTTCTTC CASSPGWTSGIKGEQFF
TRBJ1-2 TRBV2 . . TGTGCCAGCAGTGACGAGACGGGCTATGGCTACACCTTC CASSDETGYGYTF